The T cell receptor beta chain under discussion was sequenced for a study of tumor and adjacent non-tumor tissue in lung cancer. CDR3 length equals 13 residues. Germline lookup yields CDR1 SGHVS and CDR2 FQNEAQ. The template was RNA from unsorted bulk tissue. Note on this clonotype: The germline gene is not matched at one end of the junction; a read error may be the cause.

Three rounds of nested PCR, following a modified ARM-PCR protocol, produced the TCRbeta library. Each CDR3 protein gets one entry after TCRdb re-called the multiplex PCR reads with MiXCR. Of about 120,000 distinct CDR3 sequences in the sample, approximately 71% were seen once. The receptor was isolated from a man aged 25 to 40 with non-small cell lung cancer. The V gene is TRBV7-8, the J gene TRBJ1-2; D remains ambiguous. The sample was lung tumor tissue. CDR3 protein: CASSPSGSYGYNF. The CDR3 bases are TGTGCCAGCAGCCCCTCGGGGTCGTATGGCTACAACTTC. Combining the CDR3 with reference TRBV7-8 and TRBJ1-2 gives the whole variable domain GAGVSQSPRYKVAKRGQDVALRCDPISGHVSLFWYQQALGQGPEFLTYFQNEAQLDKSGLPSDRFFAERPEGSVSTLKIQRTQQEDSAVYLCASSPSGSYGYNFGSGTRLTVV.